The 9 T cell receptor beta chains given below trace back to one sample, sequenced in a study of T cells in Graves' hyperthyroidism and ophthalmopathy. Amplified TCR beta CDR3 regions came from RNA transcripts. Primed by the HTBI set, a first-round RT-PCR was run on the TCR CDR3. TCRdb analysed the multiplex PCR reads with MiXCR anew, one entry per CDR3 protein. The table lists hundreds of thousands of distinct CDR3 sequences, about 20% of them singletons. Sequenced: blood. The source of these receptors is a woman between 65 and 79 years old with Graves' ophthalmopathy.

This clonotype came up a few times. V gene TRBV27 combines with J gene TRBJ2-5; D is perhaps TRBD2 (6 bases). V lost 6 bases and J lost 3, with 11 bases in between. There are 13 residues in the CDR3. In germline, CDR1 is MNHEY, CDR2 SMNVEV (reference sequence). The CDR3: CASRLWGEETQYF. CDR3 coding DNA: TGTGCCAGCAGGCTATGGGGGGAAGAGACCCAGTACTTC.

The chain combines TRBV7-2 with TRBJ1-2, with 10 bases lining up with TRBD1. The germline V gene has CDR1 SGHTA and CDR2 FQGNSA. The CDR3 extends over 17 amino acids. V was pared by 2 bases and J by 8 bases, with 14 bases of the junction left unmatched. This CDR3 is CASSLWGTGAISAGYTF. CDR3 coding DNA: TGTGCCAGCAGCTTATGGGGGACAGGGGCCATCTCTGCGGGCTACACCTTC.

In its sample, this clonotype was seen a few times. This chain links TRBV12-3 or TRBV12-4 with TRBJ1-4; 7 bases fit TRBD1. This CDR3 is 13 amino acids long. The trim removed 6 bases at V and 7 bases at J, leaving 5 bases unmatched. CDR3 loop: CASRRQGAEKLFF. DNA for the CDR3: TGTGCCAGCAGGAGACAGGGCGCTGAAAAACTGTTTTTT.

This clonotype was seen more than once but under ten times. The chain joins TRBV6-6 to TRBJ1-4, with 7 bases fitting TRBD1. Losses at the gene ends were 0 bases for V and 5 bases for J; bases not matched to a gene: 6. CDR1 and CDR2 (germline): MNHNY, SVGAGI (reference sequence). The CDR3 runs to 16 residues. CDR3 sequence reads: CASSYSIVDRNEKLFF. CDR3 DNA sequence: TGTGCCAGCAGTTACTCGATTGTGGACAGGAATGAAAAACTGTTTTTT.

This chain links TRBV5-6 with TRBJ1-6, with D unclear. Germline CDR1 and CDR2: SGHDT and YYEEEE. The V gene lost 4 bases and the J gene lost 5 bases, with 10 bases spanning the gap. The CDR3 runs to 14 residues. The CDR3 bases are TGTGCCAGCAGCCCGGTTGGGAATAATTCACCCCTCCACTTT. Its translation: CASSPVGNNSPLHF.

A word on this clonotype: An end of the junction does not agree with germline; a read error may underlie this. The V gene is TRBV28, the J gene TRBJ1-2, with D maybe TRBD1 (5 bases). CDR1 is MDHEN and CDR2 is SYDVKM in the germline V gene. This CDR3 has 11 amino acids. CDR3 sequence reads: CTSSTGAGYTF. The DNA for the CDR3 is TGTACCAGCAGTACTGGGGCTGGCTACACCTTC.

In its sample, this clonotype was seen a few times. This chain joins TRBV7-3 and TRBJ2-5, with a possible D match to TRBD1 (7 bases). The CDR3 sequence is 15 residues long. Germline V gene data show CDR1 as SGHTA and CDR2 as FQGTGA. Between the trimmed V and J ends, which lost 1 base and 4 bases, there was a span of 13 bases. In DNA form, the CDR3 reads TGTGCCAGCAGCTTAAGGGCAGGGGGGCGAGAGACCCAGTACTTC. Translated, it gives CASSLRAGGRETQYF.

This clonotype was counted many times. The rearrangement uses TRBV7-8 and TRBJ2-1; possibly TRBD2 for D (6 bases). The ends were cut back, 5 bases at V and 8 bases at J, with 19 bases in the middle. Looked up from germline, CDR1 is SGHVS and CDR2 is FQNEAQ. This CDR3 is built from 15 residues. The CDR3 nucleotides are TGTGCCAGCAGCAGAGCACTTGCGGGAACGTATGAGCAGTTCTTC. Translation gives CASSRALAGTYEQFF.

The V gene is TRBV9, the J gene TRBJ1-1, with D possibly matching TRBD1 (6 bases). V was clipped by 0 bases and J by 6 bases, with 15 bases between them. The germline gives CDR1 SGDLS, CDR2 YYNGEE. The CDR3 covers 15 residues. The CDR3 DNA sequence: TGTGCCAGCAGCGTAGTAGTAGGGGGGGATGCTGAAGCTTTCTTT. The encoded protein is CASSVVVGGDAEAFF.